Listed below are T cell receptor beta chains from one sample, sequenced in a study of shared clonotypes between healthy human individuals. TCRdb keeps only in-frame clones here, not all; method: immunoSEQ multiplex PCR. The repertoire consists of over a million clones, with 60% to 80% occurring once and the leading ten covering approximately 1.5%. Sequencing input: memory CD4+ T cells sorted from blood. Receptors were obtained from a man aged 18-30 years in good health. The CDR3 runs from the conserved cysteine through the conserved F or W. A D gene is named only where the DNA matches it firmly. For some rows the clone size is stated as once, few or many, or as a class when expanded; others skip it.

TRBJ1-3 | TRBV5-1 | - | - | TGCGCCAGCAGCTTGGAGGGGGGTGCAGCTGGAAACACCATATATTTT | CASSLEGGAAGNTIYF
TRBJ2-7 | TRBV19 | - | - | TGTGCCAGTAGTATCGAGGGACTTGGATCCTACGAGCAGTACTTC | CASSIEGLGSYEQYF
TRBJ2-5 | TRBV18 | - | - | TGTGCCAGCTCACCAAACCCTTTAAGGGTGACCGGGGAGACCCAGTACTTC | CASSPNPLRVTGETQYF
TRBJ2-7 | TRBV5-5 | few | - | TGTGCCAGCAGCTTGCGGCAGGGTGGGAGCTCCTACGAGCAGTACTTC | CASSLRQGGSSYEQYF
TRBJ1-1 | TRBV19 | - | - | TGTGCCAGTAGTGGCCGGGACACTATTGAAGCTTTCTTT | CASSGRDTIEAFF
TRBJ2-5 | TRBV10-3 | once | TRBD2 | TGTGCCATCAGTGAGTCGAGGTCGGTAGCGGGAGAAAAAGAGACCCAGTACTTC | CAISESRSVAGEKETQYF
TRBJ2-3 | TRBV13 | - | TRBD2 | TGTGCCAGCAGCATCAGCGAGACTAGCGGGAGTCTTAACACAGATACGCAGTATTTT | CASSISETSGSLNTDTQYF
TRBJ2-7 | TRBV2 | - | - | TGTGCCAGCAGTGAAGCTCTGACAGCTACCTACCACGAGCAGTACTTC | CASSEALTATYHEQYF
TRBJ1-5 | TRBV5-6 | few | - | TGTGCCAGCAGCTCGTTAAGTGGGGGCAATCAGCCCCAGCATTTT | CASSSLSGGNQPQHF
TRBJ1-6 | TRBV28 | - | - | TGTGCCAGCAGCCGAACAGGGTCGGGGTATAATTCACCCCTCCACTTT | CASSRTGSGYNSPLHF
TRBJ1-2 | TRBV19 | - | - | TGTGCCAGTACCCAACAGGGACGAGCTAACTATGGCTACACCTTC | CASTQQGRANYGYTF
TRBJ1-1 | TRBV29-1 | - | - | TGCAGCGTACGACAGGTTGAAGCTTTCTTT | CSVRQVEAFF
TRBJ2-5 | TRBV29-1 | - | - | TGCAGCGGGCGAGCGGGTCCCCAAGAGACCCAGTACTTC | CSGRAGPQETQYF
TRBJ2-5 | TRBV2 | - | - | TGTGCCAGCAGCGGGAAGACCCAGTACTTC | CASSGKTQYF
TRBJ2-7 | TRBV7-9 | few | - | TGTGCCAGCAGCTTACTCGCGGACCTGGGTGAGCAGTACTTC | CASSLLADLGEQYF
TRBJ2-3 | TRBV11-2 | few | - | TGTGCCAGCAGCTTAGAGGGCAGTCGCACAGATACGCAGTATTTT | CASSLEGSRTDTQYF
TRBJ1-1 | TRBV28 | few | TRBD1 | TGTGCCAGCAGTTCGGACTCCGGGACAGTCAACACTGAAGCTTTCTTT | CASSSDSGTVNTEAFF
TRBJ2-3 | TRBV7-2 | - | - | TGTGCCAGCAGCCTAGAAGGGCTAACAGATACGCAGTATTTT | CASSLEGLTDTQYF
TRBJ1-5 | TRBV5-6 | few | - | TGTGCCAGCAGCTTGGGCGGAACACTGAATCAGCCCCAGCATTTT | CASSLGGTLNQPQHF
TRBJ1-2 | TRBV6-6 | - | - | TGTGCCAGCAGACCATGGAACTATGGCTACACCTTC | CASRPWNYGYTF
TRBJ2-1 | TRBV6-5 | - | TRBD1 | TGTGCCAGCAGTTACCTGGACAGGGGTTACAATGAGCAGTTCTTC | CASSYLDRGYNEQFF
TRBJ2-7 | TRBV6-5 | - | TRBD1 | TGTGCCAGCAGGCCGGGACAGGGTGGCCACGAGCAGTACTTC | CASRPGQGGHEQYF
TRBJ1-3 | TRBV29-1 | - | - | TGCAGCGCCCTCGAGGTCAGCTCTGGAAACACCATATATTTT | CSALEVSSGNTIYF
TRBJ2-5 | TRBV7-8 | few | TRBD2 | TGTGCCAGCAGCTTTAGCGGGCAAGAGACCCAGTACTTC | CASSFSGQETQYF
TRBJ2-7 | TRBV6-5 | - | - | TGTGCCAGCAGTTACCGGGGCAGTATGGCCTACGAGCAGTACTTC | CASSYRGSMAYEQYF
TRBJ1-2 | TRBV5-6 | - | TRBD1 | TGTGCCAGCAGCTTGGATCGGCAGGGGGTAAGGACCTTC | CASSLDRQGVRTF
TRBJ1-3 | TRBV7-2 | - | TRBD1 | TGTGCCAGCAGCTTGGACAGGTTTGGAAACACCATATATTTT | CASSLDRFGNTIYF
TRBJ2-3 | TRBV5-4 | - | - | TGTGCCAGCAGCTTGGATATACAGGGAACAGATACGCAGTATTTT | CASSLDIQGTDTQYF
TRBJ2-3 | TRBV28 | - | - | TGTGCCAGCAGTCCGTCCCAAACAGCAGATACGCAGTATTTT | CASSPSQTADTQYF
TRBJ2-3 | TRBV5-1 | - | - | TGCGCCAGCAGCTTGGTTTGGGGGGGCCAAGATACGCAGTATTTT | CASSLVWGGQDTQYF
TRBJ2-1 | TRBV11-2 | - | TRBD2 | TGTGCCAGCAGCTCCCCGCCCGGACTAGCCCTAGTAAATGAGCAGTTCTTC | CASSSPPGLALVNEQFF
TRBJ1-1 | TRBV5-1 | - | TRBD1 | TGCGCCAGCAGCCGACAGGGGGATATGGCTTTCTTT | CASSRQGDMAFF
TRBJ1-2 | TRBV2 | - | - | TGTGCCAGCAGCCTTGAAAGCGGGGGACAACTTACTCACTATGGCTACACCTTC | CASSLESGGQLTHYGYTF
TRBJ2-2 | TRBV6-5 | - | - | TGTGCCAGCAAACGGTTCACCGGGGAGCTGTTTTTT | CASKRFTGELFF
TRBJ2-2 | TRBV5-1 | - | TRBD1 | TGCGCCAGCCTCCCCGGGACAGGGTTTCAGTCCGGGGAGCTGTTTTTT | CASLPGTGFQSGELFF
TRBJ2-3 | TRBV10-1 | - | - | TGCGCCAGCAGTGAGGCCACAGCGGGCGGCACAGATACGCAGTATTTT | CASSEATAGGTDTQYF
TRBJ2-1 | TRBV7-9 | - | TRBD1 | TGTGCCAGCAGTCAGGTCCGGGACAGCTACAATGAGCAGTTCTTC | CASSQVRDSYNEQFF
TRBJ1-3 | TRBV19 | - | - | TGTGCCAGTAGTACCCGTTCTGGAAACACCATATATTTT | CASSTRSGNTIYF
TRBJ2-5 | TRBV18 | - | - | TGTGCCAGCTCACCTTTCGGGACGGGAAGTGAGACCCAGTACTTC | CASSPFGTGSETQYF
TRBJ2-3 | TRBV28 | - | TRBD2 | TGTGCCAGCAGTTTAAGAGCGGGGGGAAGCACAGATACGCAGTATTTT | CASSLRAGGSTDTQYF
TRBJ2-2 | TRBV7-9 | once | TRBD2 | TGTGCCAGCAGCTTAGGACTAGCGGGCACGAACACCGGGGAGCTGTTTTTT | CASSLGLAGTNTGELFF
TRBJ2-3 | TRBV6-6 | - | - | TGTGCCAGCAGTTACCAAGGCACAGATACGCAGTATTTT | CASSYQGTDTQYF
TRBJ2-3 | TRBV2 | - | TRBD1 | TGTGCCAGCAATTGGGGACAGCCAGATACGCAGTATTTT | CASNWGQPDTQYF
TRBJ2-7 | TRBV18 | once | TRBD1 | TGTGCCAGCTCGGCCGGAAAAGAGACAGGGTCCTACGAGCAGTACTTC | CASSAGKETGSYEQYF
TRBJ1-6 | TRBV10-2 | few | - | TGCGCCAGCAGTGAGCTCCACAGATATTCACCCCTCCACTTT | CASSELHRYSPLHF
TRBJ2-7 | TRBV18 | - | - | TGTGCCAGCTCCCCCGGGACGGAGGTAATCGAGCAGTACTTC | CASSPGTEVIEQYF
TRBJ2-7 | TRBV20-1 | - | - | TGCAGTGCTTCGACCAAATACGAGCAGTACTTC | CSASTKYEQYF
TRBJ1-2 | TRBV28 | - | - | TGTGCCAGCAGTCCTCCCGCCCTCGGCTATGGCTACACCTTC | CASSPPALGYGYTF
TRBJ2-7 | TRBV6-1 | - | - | TGTGCCAGCAGCCTAGGAAGGGACTACGAGCAGTACTTC | CASSLGRDYEQYF
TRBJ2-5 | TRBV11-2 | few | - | TGTGCCAGCAGCTTAGGAATAGGGGGAGTGGAGACCCAGTACTTC | CASSLGIGGVETQYF
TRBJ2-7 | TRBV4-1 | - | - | TGCGCCAGCAGCCAAGGGGTGGGGAGCTACGAGCAGTACTTC | CASSQGVGSYEQYF
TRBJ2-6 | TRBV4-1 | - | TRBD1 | TGCGCCAGCAGCCAAGATTTCACAGGGGCCTACTCTGGGGCCAACGTCCTGACTTTC | CASSQDFTGAYSGANVLTF